This entry features one TCR beta chain sequence. It has no known antigen specificity. Nothing much larger sits one base from this clone, and base qualities are not available. TCRbeta CDR3 regions were amplified from genomic DNA by means of the immunoSEQ Assay, a bias-controlled multiplex PCR. Per the original workflow: Within the assay, amplification of reference gene primers was used to estimate how many nucleated cells each sample contained. To quantify the absolute abundance of each unique TCRbeta CDR3 rearrangement, sequence reads were collapsed and filtered. For each sample, productive Simpson clonality was calculated by taking the square root of Simpson's diversity index across productive rearrangements. The table comes from immuneACCESS by way of TCRdb, which keeps in-frame sequences with V and J called. Part of the clones is missing from these tables; in studies checked, under half for an unresolved V gene and the rest for unknown reasons. V and J calls and clone size are those listed in that table; D and trimming were worked out from the DNA. Across this sample there are around 120,000 clones, with 70% to 85% seen only once. More than 0.75% of the sample comes from the top ten.

Collaborating institutions collected whole blood in K2EDTA tubes following their own protocols. Collaborator samples were shipped for TCRbeta analysis as frozen whole blood, isolated PBMCs, or DNA extracted from either sample type. This sample is drawn from a study of blood T cell repertoires in COVID-19 (dated by TCRdb to 2018 to 2020). A note on the overall study: Samples from collaborators originated in the United States, Italy and Spain and spanned both the acute and convalescent phases of COVID-19. The prospective study material was composed of cDNA or gDNA derived from T cells, B-cell-depleted T cells, or PBMCs. Subjects who had been exposed to COVID-19, were actively infected with it, or had recovered from it provided the deeply sampled blood TCRbeta repertoires that made up the dataset. Nearly every sample came with metadata listing a de-identified subject ID, COVID-19 status, age in years and sex. Where available, HLA class I and class II types were taken from metadata supplied by the sample provider and were not determined by assay-based typing. The repertoires were released in a freely available public database intended as a resource for research on the immune response to SARS-CoV-2. The samples were drawn from the first 160 participants of the ongoing ImmuneRACE study and from over 950 subjects provided by 6 global collaborators.

General conclusions and limits of the study: Clinical and demographic metadata were provided uncurated, with the amount varying by source and participant.

The germline V and J ends show losses of 5 bases and 4 bases respectively, and no gene match explains 13 bases of the junction. The CDR3 runs 18 amino acids, cysteine and phenylalanine included. The DNA shown is the 54-base CDR3, in frame from base 1. Sequences LNHDA (CDR1) and SQIVND (CDR2) are obtained from the germline V gene (reference sequence). The sequence is built from TRBV19 and TRBJ2-5, and 13 junction bases match TRBD2. This receptor was obtained from a human donor with acute or convalescent COVID-19. The donor label of this sample is uncertain. The sample consisted of peripheral blood. This receptor carries the CDR3 CASSPGLAGVFSRETQYF. The DNA sequence follows: TGTGCCAGTAGTCCCGGACTAGCGGGGGTTTTTTCGAGAGAGACCCAGTACTTC.